This T cell receptor (beta chain) was documented in a study of shared clonotypes between healthy human individuals. Naive CD8 cells comprised CD45RO-negative, CCR7-positively selected cells, excluding terminally differentiated effector memory CD45RA+ cells. Per germline, CDR1 MNHEY and CDR2 SMNVEV (reference sequence). V gave up 5 bases and J gave up 2 bases, with 19 bases separating them. This CDR3 is built from 16 residues. In this sample, this clone turned up once. Profiled with immunoSEQ multiplex PCR; TCRdb holds only in-frame clones, not every one. The table has some 740,000 clones, 80% to 95% seen once.

The TCR was taken from a man in his thirties or forties in good health. V is TRBV27 and J is TRBJ2-7; weak D call: TRBD2 (5 bases). The sequenced material came from naive CD8+ T cells sorted from blood. The CDR3 DNA follows: TGTGCCAGCAGTATCCTAGCTGAGGTAAAAGCCTACGAGCAGTACTTC. The encoded protein is CASSILAEVKAYEQYF.